The 27 T cell receptor beta chains below were found in one sample sequenced in a study of cytomegalovirus exposure and HLA in healthy donors. Primers for the PCR totalled 60 Vbeta and 13 Jbeta. Repertoires were generated with immunoSEQ multiplex PCR, while TCRdb's copy carries only in-frame clones and drops some. The sample contains about 84,000 clones, around three fifths of which appear only once. The sample was PBMCs. These receptors were obtained from a woman in her forties in good health and CMV-seropositive.

V usage is TRBV7-2 and J usage is TRBJ2-3; 9 positions agree with TRBD1. This CDR3 contains 14 residues. Germline lookup yields CDR1 SGHTA and CDR2 FQGNSA. The V and J ends lost 6 bases and 4 bases, in that order; junction bases with no gene match: 5. The CDR3 is CASSWDRVADTQYF. CDR3 nucleotide sequence: TGTGCCAGCAGTTGGGACAGGGTGGCAGATACGCAGTATTTT.

Only a few counts were recorded for this clone. The sample carries other DNA sequences with the same CDR3. J is TRBJ2-6 and V is TRBV7-9; possibly TRBD1 for D (5 bases). Between the trimmed V and J ends, which lost 5 bases and 0 bases, there was a span of 8 bases. Germline lookup yields CDR1 SEHNR and CDR2 FQNEAQ (reference sequence). The CDR3 contains 15 residues. The CDR3 region is CASSPQGSGANVLTF. In DNA form, the CDR3 reads TGTGCCAGCAGCCCCCAGGGCTCTGGGGCCAACGTCCTGACTTTC.

The rearrangement links TRBV7-9 to TRBJ2-3; 11 bases are a match to TRBD2. This CDR3 is 15 amino acids long. V lost 7 bases and J lost 2; bases outside the gene matches: 5. Germline V CDR1 and CDR2: SEHNR, FQNEAQ (reference sequence). As DNA, the CDR3 is TGTGCCAGCAAGTGGACTAGCGGGCTCACAGATACGCAGTATTTT. It is translated as CASKWTSGLTDTQYF.

This clone showed up just once. J is TRBJ2-7 and V is TRBV18, with 8 bases that match TRBD1. The CDR3 covers 14 residues. V shed 1 base, J shed 4 bases, and the junction held 3 bases outside the gene matches. The germline gives CDR1 KGHSH, CDR2 LQKENI. For the CDR3, the DNA is TGTGCCAGCTCACCACGGACAGGGAAATACGAGCAGTACTTC. The encoded protein is CASSPRTGKYEQYF. The full variable domain, completed using reference TRBV18 and TRBJ2-7, is NAGVMQNPRHLVRRRGQEARLRCSPMKGHSHVYWYRQLPEEGLKFMVYLQKENIIDESGMPKERFSAEFPKEGPSILRIQQVVRGDSAAYFCASSPRTGKYEQYFGPGTRLTVT.

A few counts support this clone. The rearrangement joins TRBV28 to TRBJ1-1; D remains unclear. The V end lost 6 bases, the J end lost 5 bases, and 16 bases lay between the germline ends. Germline V gives CDR1 MDHEN, CDR2 SYDVKM. The length of the CDR3 is 14 residues. The CDR3 loop is CASRPTQPGTEAFF. The CDR3 nucleotides are TGTGCCAGCAGGCCCACCCAGCCGGGTACTGAAGCTTTCTTT.

This clone has more than one count but fewer than ten. The V gene is TRBV28, the J gene TRBJ2-5; D unresolved. From germline, CDR1 is MDHEN and CDR2 SYDVKM. The CDR3 length is 14 residues. V was trimmed by 7 bases and J by 5 bases, leaving 17 bases between them. CDR3 bases: TGTGCCAGCACTGATTGGCGGCCCGGGGAGACCCAGTACTTC. It codes for CASTDWRPGETQYF.

A few counts support this clone. CDR3: CASSEVYGSGNQPQHF. DNA for the CDR3: TGTGCCAGCAGTGAAGTCTACGGTTCTGGCAATCAGCCCCAGCATTTT. The rearrangement uses TRBV2 and TRBJ1-5; D is unresolved. This CDR3 has 16 residues. CDR1 is SNHLY and CDR2 is FYNNEI in the germline V gene. Trimming removed 1 base at V and 2 bases at J, with 12 bases between.

This chain joins TRBV6-5 and TRBJ2-5, with TRBD2 matching over 7 bases. Per the germline V gene, CDR1 is MNHEY and CDR2 is SVGAGI. J gave up 4 bases and V 5 bases, and 10 bases lay outside the gene matches. The CDR3 runs to 15 residues. CDR3 amino acids: CASSGEGWLGETQYF. CDR3 bases: TGTGCCAGCAGTGGGGAGGGGTGGTTAGGAGAGACCCAGTACTTC.

J is TRBJ1-2 and V is TRBV28; D is ambiguous. CDR1 and CDR2 (germline): MDHEN, SYDVKM. The germline V and J ends were trimmed by 8 bases and 5 bases, with 21 bases remaining between them. The CDR3 spans 15 residues. The CDR3 DNA reads TGTGCCAGCGAAAAACAGCCCAGTTTAACTTATGGCTACACCTTC. Residues: CASEKQPSLTYGYTF.

V is TRBV14 and J is TRBJ1-5; D is perhaps TRBD1 (5 bases). Germline assignment: CDR1 SGHDN and CDR2 FVKESK. There are 16 residues in the CDR3. V was clipped by 2 bases and J by 6 bases, with 17 bases between them. Here the CDR3 reads CASSQSGRAQGQPQHF. The CDR3 DNA reads as TGTGCCAGCAGCCAAAGTGGCAGGGCACAAGGTCAGCCCCAGCATTTT.

This sequence joins TRBV6-6 and TRBJ1-1; a weak D match, TRBD1 (6 bases). Germline V gives CDR1 MNHNY, CDR2 SVGAGI (reference sequence). Trimming took off 2 bases at V and 4 bases at J, with 11 bases between the two ends. The CDR3 covers 14 residues. The CDR3 DNA is TGTGCCAGCAGTTACCCTCAGGGGAGCACTGAAGCTTTCTTT. It is translated as CASSYPQGSTEAFF.

The V call is TRBV6-5, the J call TRBJ2-5, with D tentatively TRBD2 (5 bases). The CDR3 consists of 15 residues. V lost 0 bases and J lost 4, with 12 bases in between. The germline CDR1 and CDR2 sequences are MNHEY and SVGAGI. The CDR3 DNA follows: TGTGCCAGCAGTTACTCCGAGGGCCGAGGAGAGACCCAGTACTTC. As protein: CASSYSEGRGETQYF.

V gene TRBV30 combines with J gene TRBJ2-5; D uncertain. V was trimmed by 0 bases and J by 5 bases, leaving 4 bases between them. The CDR3 length is 11 residues. Germline-derived CDR1 and CDR2 are GTSNPN and SVGIG (reference sequence). In DNA form, the CDR3 reads TGTGCCTGGAGTGTAGAGGAGACCCAGTACTTC. Translated, it gives CAWSVEETQYF.

The chain couples TRBV13 to TRBJ2-1, with D uncertain. The CDR3 extends over 13 amino acids. V lost 3 bases, J lost 8 bases, and 11 bases lay in between. Germline V CDR1 and CDR2: PRHDT, FYEKMQ (reference sequence). The CDR3 reads CASSFRVRHEQFF. Written as DNA, the CDR3 is TGTGCCAGCAGCTTTCGGGTTCGTCATGAGCAGTTCTTC.

The CDR3 region has the DNA TGTGCCAGCAGTAAAGGGGGGGGCCGGGATTACGAGCAGTACTTC. Its translation is CASSKGGGRDYEQYF. The chain recombines TRBV28 with TRBJ2-7; TRBD2 is a possible D gene (7 bases). V shed 5 bases and J shed 4 bases, with 18 bases lying between them. Germline CDR1 is MDHEN and CDR2 is SYDVKM. The CDR3 totals 15 residues.

There are a few counts of this clone. The chain couples TRBV19 to TRBJ1-1, with D unclear. CDR1 is LNHDA and CDR2 is SQIVND in the germline V gene (reference sequence). Trimming took off 6 bases at V and 0 bases at J, with 14 bases between the two ends. The CDR3 spans 15 residues. The CDR3 region is CASSPIYLLNTEAFF. The CDR3 DNA sequence: TGTGCCAGTAGCCCGATCTACCTGCTGAACACTGAAGCTTTCTTT.

The chain joins TRBV4-3 to TRBJ1-1; TRBD1 is a possible D gene (5 bases). Trimming pared 4 bases from V and 2 bases from J, leaving 23 bases between. The CDR3 sequence is 18 residues long. The germline V gene encodes CDR1 LGHNA and CDR2 YSLEER. The chain's CDR3 is CASSRSRPAGLLNTEAFF. DNA for the CDR3: TGCGCCAGCAGCCGCAGCCGTCCCGCAGGGCTACTAAACACTGAAGCTTTCTTT.

The genes are TRBV7-2 and TRBJ2-7; 9 nucleotides line up with TRBD1. CDR3 length equals 12 residues. J was trimmed by 2 bases and V by 8 bases; bases with no gene match: 1. The germline CDR1 and CDR2 sequences are SGHTA and FQGNSA. The CDR3 DNA reads as TGTGCCAGCGACAGGGGGACCTACGAGCAGTACTTC. It codes for CASDRGTYEQYF.

The chain employs TRBV30 and TRBJ2-3, with TRBD2 matching over 8 bases. CDR3 size: 14 residues. The V segment lost 5 bases and the J segment 5 bases; nucleotides outside the gene matches: 9. Per germline, CDR1 GTSNPN and CDR2 SVGIG (reference sequence). The CDR3 loop reads CAWGYGLAGDTQYF. The DNA of the CDR3 is TGTGCCTGGGGATACGGACTAGCAGGAGATACGCAGTATTTT. The complete variable domain, with remaining parts taken from reference TRBV30 and TRBJ2-3, reads SQTIHQWPATLVQPVGSPLSLECTVEGTSNPNLYWYRQAAGRGLQLLFYSVGIGQISSEVPQNLSASRPQDRQFILSSKKLLLSDSGFYLCAWGYGLAGDTQYFGPGTRLTVL.

The V call is TRBV7-2, the J call TRBJ2-5, with a weak D call TRBD1 (6 bases). With 5 bases removed from V and 4 bases from J, the gap between germline ends came to 17 bases. There are 15 residues in the CDR3. Germline CDR1 reads SGHTA; CDR2 reads FQGNSA. The CDR3 sequence: CASSAWTAGTETQYF. In nucleotides, the CDR3 is TGTGCCAGCAGCGCCTGGACAGCTGGTACAGAGACCCAGTACTTC.

The chain links TRBV5-8 to TRBJ1-5; unclear D gene. The ends were cut back, 4 bases at V and 5 bases at J, with 16 bases in the middle. The CDR3 is made up of 15 amino acids. Germline V gene sequence: CDR1 SGHTS, CDR2 YDEGEE. The CDR3 is CASSRYTSPHQPQHF. CDR3 nucleotides: TGTGCCAGCAGCCGCTATACTTCGCCCCATCAGCCCCAGCATTTT.

The rearrangement uses TRBV11-2 and TRBJ1-5, with D possibly being TRBD1 (5 bases). Germline-derived CDR1 and CDR2 are SGHAT and FQNNGV. The CDR3 sequence is 13 residues long. V dropped 5 bases and J dropped 5 bases, with 10 bases sitting between them. The DNA of the CDR3 is TGTGCCAGCAGCGATGACAGTTATCAGCCCCAGCATTTT. This gives the protein CASSDDSYQPQHF.

The chain couples TRBV7-2 to TRBJ1-5; tentatively, D is TRBD1 (6 bases). Trimming stripped 3 bases from V and 6 bases from J, with 12 bases between. Germline-derived CDR1 and CDR2 are SGHTA and FQGNSA. The CDR3 has 14 amino acids. CDR3 region: CASSFGGARQPQHF. The CDR3 bases are TGTGCCAGCAGCTTTGGGGGGGCGCGTCAGCCCCAGCATTTT.

This rearrangement joins TRBV28 to TRBJ1-5, with TRBD1 identical over 7 bases. In germline, CDR1 is MDHEN, CDR2 SYDVKM. The CDR3 is 15 amino acids. Trimming removed 3 bases from V and 4 bases from J; junction bases left unmatched: 6. The CDR3 here is CASSFPDRINQPQHF. The CDR3 DNA reads TGTGCCAGCAGTTTTCCGGACAGGATTAATCAGCCCCAGCATTTT.

The chain employs TRBV12-5 and TRBJ2-3, with no clear D. CDR1 and CDR2 from the germline V gene are LGHNT and FRNRAP. V lost 5 bases to trimming and J lost 5 bases, with 17 bases between them. The CDR3 is 15 residues long. CDR3 sequence reads: CASGRQDPLGDTQYF. In DNA form, the CDR3 reads TGTGCTAGTGGTCGGCAGGATCCTTTGGGAGATACGCAGTATTTT.

The chain recombines TRBV7-2 with TRBJ1-1; D uncertain. The CDR3 has 15 residues. Trimming pared 1 base from V and 6 bases from J, leaving 15 bases between. Germline CDR1 reads SGHTA; CDR2 reads FQGNSA. The CDR3 loop reads CASSLEEARVAEAFF. The CDR3 DNA reads TGTGCCAGCAGCTTAGAAGAGGCGAGAGTGGCTGAAGCTTTCTTT. Together with reference TRBV7-2 and TRBJ1-1, the CDR3 gives the full variable domain: GAGVSQSPSNKVTEKGKDVELRCDPISGHTALYWYRQSLGQGLEFLIYFQGNSAPDKSGLPSDRFSAERTGGSVSTLTIQRTQQEDSAVYLCASSLEEARVAEAFFGQGTRLTVV.

This CDR3 is CASSLTTITGARGYTF. For the CDR3, the DNA is TGTGCCAGCAGTTTAACCACCATTACAGGGGCTCGTGGCTACACCTTC. The chain is built from TRBV28 and TRBJ1-2; TRBD1 matches at 7 bases. V shed 2 bases and J 7 bases; nucleotides not matched to a gene: 13. Germline V gene lookup returns CDR1 MDHEN and CDR2 SYDVKM. The CDR3 is made up of 16 amino acids.